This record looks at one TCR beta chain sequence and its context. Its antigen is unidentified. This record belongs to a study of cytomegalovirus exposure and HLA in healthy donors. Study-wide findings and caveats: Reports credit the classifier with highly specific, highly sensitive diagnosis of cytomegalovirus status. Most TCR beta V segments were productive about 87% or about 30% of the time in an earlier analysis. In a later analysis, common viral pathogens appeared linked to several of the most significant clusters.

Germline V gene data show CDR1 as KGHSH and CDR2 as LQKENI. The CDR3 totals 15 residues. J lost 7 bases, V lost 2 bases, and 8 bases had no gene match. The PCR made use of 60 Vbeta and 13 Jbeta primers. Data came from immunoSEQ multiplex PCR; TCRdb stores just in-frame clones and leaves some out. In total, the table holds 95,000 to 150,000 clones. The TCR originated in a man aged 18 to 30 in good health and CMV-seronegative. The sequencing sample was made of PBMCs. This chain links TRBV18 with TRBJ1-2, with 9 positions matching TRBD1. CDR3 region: CASSPRTGDTSGYTF. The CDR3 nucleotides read TGTGCCAGCTCACCAAGGACAGGGGATACTTCTGGCTACACCTTC. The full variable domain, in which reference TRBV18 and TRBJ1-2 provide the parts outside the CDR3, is NAGVMQNPRHLVRRRGQEARLRCSPMKGHSHVYWYRQLPEEGLKFMVYLQKENIIDESGMPKERFSAEFPKEGPSILRIQQVVRGDSAAYFCASSPRTGDTSGYTFGSGTRLTVV.